Shown below are 8 T cell receptor beta chains from a single sample sequenced in a study of blood T cell repertoires in COVID-19. Assay used: immunoSEQ multiplex PCR; TCRdb lists only in-frame clones, some missing. The table has 280,000 or so clones, 85% to 90% seen once; the top ten hold more than 10%. What was sequenced was peripheral blood. The source of these receptors is a human donor in a cohort sampled during active COVID-19.

This chain connects TRBV18 to TRBJ1-1, with D unclear. Germline loops: CDR1 KGHSH, CDR2 LQKENI. V was shortened by 4 bases and J by 1 base, with 7 bases between the two germline ends. CDR3 length equals 13 residues. CDR3 nucleotides: TGTGCCAGCTCACACCTTAGGAACACTGAAGCTTTCTTT. As protein: CASSHLRNTEAFF.

The chain has TRBV19 and TRBJ2-7; TRBD2 aligns across 10 bases. The CDR3 is 16 residues long. Germline assignment: CDR1 LNHDA and CDR2 SQIVND (reference sequence). J lost 2 bases, V lost 6 bases, and 10 bases had no gene match. Here the CDR3 DNA reads TGTGCCAGTAGCAACTCAGCGGGAGGGAATCCCTACGAGCAGTACTTC. Translated: CASSNSAGGNPYEQYF.

The chain combines TRBV28 with TRBJ2-2, with 9 bases aligning to TRBD1. Trimming removed 7 bases from V and 7 bases from J; junction bases left unmatched: 7. This CDR3 has 14 residues. Germline V gene lookup returns CDR1 MDHEN and CDR2 SYDVKM. The CDR3 reads CASTLTGGRGELFF. The CDR3, as DNA: TGTGCCAGCACCTTGACAGGGGGACGCGGGGAGCTGTTTTTT.

The V call is TRBV7-9, the J call TRBJ2-7, with a possible D match to TRBD2 (6 bases). The CDR3 loop spans 16 amino acids. V was trimmed by 4 bases and J by 4 bases, leaving 20 bases between them. The germline gives CDR1 SEHNR, CDR2 FQNEAQ (reference sequence). Here the CDR3 DNA reads TGTGCCAGCAGCTCAATAAGGGGACTCCGGCCTTACGAGCAGTACTTC. Its protein product is CASSSIRGLRPYEQYF.

This clone is a singleton in its sample. The chain employs TRBV7-9 and TRBJ2-7; 9 positions match TRBD1. Germline loops: CDR1 SEHNR, CDR2 FQNEAQ (reference sequence). The CDR3 is made up of 16 amino acids. Losses at the gene ends were 4 bases for V and 2 bases for J; bases not matched to a gene: 9. This CDR3 reads CASSSKGQGITYEQYF. The CDR3 bases are TGTGCCAGCAGCTCAAAGGGACAGGGAATTACCTACGAGCAGTACTTC.

The CDR3 loop is CSVGVGGASTGEQYF. The CDR3 coding sequence is TGCAGCGTCGGGGTCGGAGGAGCAAGTACTGGGGAGCAGTACTTC. The genes are TRBV29-1 and TRBJ2-7, with TRBD2 as a possible D gene (5 bases). The V gene lost 6 bases and the J gene lost 7 bases, with 25 bases spanning the gap. The length of the CDR3 is 15 residues. In germline, CDR1 is SQVTM, CDR2 ANQGSEA.

The chain uses TRBV18 and TRBJ1-1; possible D gene TRBD1, 6 bases. CDR3 length: 15 residues. Germline values: CDR1 KGHSH, CDR2 LQKENI. The germline V and J ends were trimmed by 2 bases and 1 base, with 11 bases remaining between them. The DNA of the CDR3 is TGTGCCAGCTCACCAAAGACAGGTCAGAACACTGAAGCTTTCTTT. Its translation is CASSPKTGQNTEAFF.

The chain recombines TRBV29-1 with TRBJ2-7; TRBD2 agrees at 11 bases. CDR1 and CDR2 (germline): SQVTM, ANQGSEA. CDR3 size: 14 residues. V was pared by 6 bases and J by 0 bases, with 4 bases of the junction left unmatched. The chain's CDR3 is CSVSLAGVSYEQYF. In DNA, the CDR3 is TGCAGCGTCTCACTAGCGGGAGTCTCCTACGAGCAGTACTTC.